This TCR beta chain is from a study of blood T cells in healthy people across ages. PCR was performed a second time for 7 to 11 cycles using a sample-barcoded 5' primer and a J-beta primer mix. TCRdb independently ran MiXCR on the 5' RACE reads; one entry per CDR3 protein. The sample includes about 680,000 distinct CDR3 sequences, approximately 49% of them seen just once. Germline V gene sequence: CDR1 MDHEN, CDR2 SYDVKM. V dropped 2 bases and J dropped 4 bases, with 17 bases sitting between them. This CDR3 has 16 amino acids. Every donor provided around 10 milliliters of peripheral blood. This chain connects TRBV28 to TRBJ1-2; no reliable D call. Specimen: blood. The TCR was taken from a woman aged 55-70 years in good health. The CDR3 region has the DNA TGTGCCAGCAGTTTACAGTCCACAGCCTCTAGCTATGGCTACACCTTC. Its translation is CASSLQSTASSYGYTF.